The sequence of this TCR beta chain was determined in a study of radiotherapy plus CTLA-4 blockade in lung cancer. Study-level information: Among enrolled patients, less than 20% responded and about 30% achieved disease control. Broader study findings: In blood, tumor-derived TCR clones expanded after radiotherapy plus ipilimumab. Reportedly, early blood T cell clone dynamics best predicted response, with interferon-beta.

Germline-derived CDR1 and CDR2 are SGHAT and FQNNGV. CDR3 length: 14 amino acids. V shed 5 bases and J shed 5 bases, with 12 bases lying between them. This table comes from immunoSEQ multiplex PCR, and its TCRdb copy is limited to in-frame clones, with some not included. Here the sample spans 25,000 to 35,000 clones, 60% to 75% being singletons. With respect to this clone: Its antigen is unknown.

V gene TRBV11-2 combines with J gene TRBJ2-2; D is ambiguous. This specimen was peripheral blood, taken from a patient treated with radiotherapy plus ipilimumab. This TCR was sampled from a human donor with non-small cell lung cancer whose response to radiotherapy plus ipilimumab could not be evaluated. This chain's CDR3 is CASSKREQTGELFF. The CDR3 DNA reads as TGTGCCAGCAGCAAACGAGAACAGACCGGGGAGCTGTTTTTT.